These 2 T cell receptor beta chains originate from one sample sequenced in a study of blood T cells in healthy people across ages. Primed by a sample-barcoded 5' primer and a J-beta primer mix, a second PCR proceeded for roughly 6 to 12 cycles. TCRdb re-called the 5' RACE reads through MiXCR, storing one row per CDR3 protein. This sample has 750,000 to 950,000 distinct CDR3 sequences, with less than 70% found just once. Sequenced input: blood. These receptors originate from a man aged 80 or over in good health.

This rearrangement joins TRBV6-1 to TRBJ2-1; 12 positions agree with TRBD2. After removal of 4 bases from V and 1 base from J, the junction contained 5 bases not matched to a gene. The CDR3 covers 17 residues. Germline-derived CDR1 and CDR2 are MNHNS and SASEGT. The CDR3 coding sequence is TGTGCCAGCAGTGCCACGACTAGCGGGAGATCCTACAATGAGCAGTTCTTC. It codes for CASSATTSGRSYNEQFF.

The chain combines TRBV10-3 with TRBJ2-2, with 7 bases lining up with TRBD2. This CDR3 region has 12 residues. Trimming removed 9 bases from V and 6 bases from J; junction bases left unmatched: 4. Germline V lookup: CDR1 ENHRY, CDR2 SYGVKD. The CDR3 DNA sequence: TGTGCCATTTTGGGACTACCCGGGGAGCTGTTTTTT. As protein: CAILGLPGELFF.